A single sample is the source of the 17 T cell receptor beta chains below, sequenced in a study of blood T cells in healthy people across ages. PCR was performed a second time for about 6 to 12 cycles using a sample-barcoded 5' primer and a J-beta primer mix. A single record per CDR3 protein comes from TCRdb applying MiXCR to the 5' RACE reads. The table includes under 2 million distinct CDR3 sequences, roughly a third detected once. The sequenced sample consisted of blood. These receptors all stem from a woman under 40 in good health.

The rearrangement links TRBV14 to TRBJ2-7, with D possibly matching TRBD2 (5 bases). Germline loops: CDR1 SGHDN, CDR2 FVKESK. The V gene lost 0 bases and the J gene lost 5 bases, with 8 bases spanning the gap. This CDR3 has 13 amino acids. CDR3 coding DNA: TGTGCCAGCAGCCAAGAGTATAGCGACGAGCAGTACTTC. Protein product: CASSQEYSDEQYF.

The chain recombines TRBV28 with TRBJ2-1; TRBD1 agrees at 8 bases. The CDR3 covers 15 residues. After removal of 3 bases from V and 4 bases from J, the junction contained 5 bases not matched to a gene. Germline values: CDR1 MDHEN, CDR2 SYDVKM. CDR3 region: CASSFGGTGYNEQFF. CDR3 nucleotide sequence: TGTGCCAGCAGTTTTGGGGGGACAGGATACAATGAGCAGTTCTTC.

This rearrangement joins TRBV20-1 to TRBJ2-7; tentatively, D is TRBD2 (6 bases). The CDR3 is made up of 14 amino acids. Germline-derived CDR1 and CDR2 are DFQATT and SNEGSKA (reference sequence). Deletions cut 3 bases from V and 2 bases from J, with 14 bases between. The CDR3 region is CSAREGLDTYEQYF. The CDR3 DNA reads as TGCAGTGCTAGGGAGGGACTCGACACCTACGAGCAGTACTTC.

The chain recombines TRBV20-1 with TRBJ2-7; possible D gene TRBD2, 6 bases. The germline V gene encodes CDR1 DFQATT and CDR2 SNEGSKA (reference sequence). V gave up 5 bases and J gave up 3 bases, with 29 bases separating them. There are 18 residues in the CDR3. The CDR3 DNA is TGCAGTGCTCCAAACAGCACACTAGCTCCCTTCGGGTACTACGAGCAGTACTTC. Protein product: CSAPNSTLAPFGYYEQYF.

This clonotype was counted a few times. The J gene is TRBJ2-3, the V gene TRBV18; possible D gene TRBD2, 6 bases. The germline gives CDR1 KGHSH, CDR2 LQKENI. This CDR3 contains 17 residues. Trimming pared 3 bases from V and 4 bases from J, leaving 20 bases between. For the CDR3, the DNA is TGTGCCAGCTCACCTCTAATAGCGGAGGCCGTCCCAGATACGCAGTATTTT. Its protein is CASSPLIAEAVPDTQYF.

The gene calls are TRBV4-1 and TRBJ1-1; D call uncertain. CDR3 size: 15 residues. V gave up 0 bases and J gave up 0 bases, with 8 bases separating them. Germline CDR1 and CDR2: MGHRA and YSYEKL. Here the CDR3 reads CASSQDKAVNTEAFF. The CDR3 region has the DNA TGCGCCAGCAGCCAAGATAAGGCGGTGAACACTGAAGCTTTCTTT.

The V gene is TRBV18, the J gene TRBJ2-3; possible D gene TRBD2, 5 bases. The germline V and J ends were trimmed by 2 bases and 4 bases, with 10 bases remaining between them. Germline values: CDR1 KGHSH, CDR2 LQKENI. The CDR3 sequence is 14 residues long. CDR3 DNA: TGTGCCAGCTCACCAGGAGGAAAAGCAGATACGCAGTATTTT. Its protein is CASSPGGKADTQYF.

V is TRBV28 and J is TRBJ2-5; 10 nucleotides match TRBD1. The J call is uncertain, as TRBJ2-7 better fits the DNA end. This CDR3 spans 17 amino acids. Per germline, CDR1 MDHEN and CDR2 SYDVKM. The CDR3 bases are TGTGCCAGCAGTTCGACCAAGAAACTAGGACAGGGGGGCGAGCAGTACTTC. Protein sequence: CASSSTKKLGQGGEQYF.

The chain links TRBV5-1 to TRBJ2-5; 7 bases map to TRBD1. Near its end, the DNA agrees better with TRBJ2-7, so the J call may be wrong. The CDR3 runs to 11 residues. The V gene's germline CDR1 is SGHRS and CDR2 YFSETQ. The CDR3 bases are TGCGCCAGCAGCTGGGACAGCGAGCAGTACTTC. It yields the protein CASSWDSEQYF.

This clonotype was observed a handful of times. V gene TRBV12-3 or TRBV12-4 combines with J gene TRBJ1-1, with 8 bases fitting TRBD1. The CDR3 has 17 amino acids. V dropped 5 bases and J dropped 0; count of bases not matched to a gene: 11. This CDR3 reads CASSLMDRDDVNTEAFF. The DNA for the CDR3 is TGTGCCAGCAGTCTAATGGACAGGGACGATGTGAACACTGAAGCTTTCTTT.

The chain carries TRBV5-1 and TRBJ2-1, with D possibly TRBD2 on 6 matching bases. The CDR3 runs 16 residues. V dropped 0 bases and J dropped 3 bases, with 13 bases sitting between them. Germline assignment: CDR1 SGHRS and CDR2 YFSETQ. The CDR3: CASSLVAGTIYNEQFF. The CDR3 DNA follows: TGCGCCAGCAGCTTGGTGGCGGGGACGATCTACAATGAGCAGTTCTTC.

This clonotype was seen a handful of times. The rearrangement uses TRBV3-1 and TRBJ2-3; D tentatively fits TRBD1 or TRBD2 (5 bases each). Trimming stripped 3 bases from V and 6 bases from J, with 19 bases between. The CDR3 runs to 16 residues. From germline, CDR1 is LGHDT and CDR2 YNNKEL (reference sequence). The CDR3 DNA reads TGTGCCAGCAGCCAGGAGAGGCGGGCTGGGGCGGATACGCAGTATTTT. Translating it yields CASSQERRAGADTQYF.

Regarding this clonotype: A much larger clone is a single base away; this may be a read error. The chain is built from TRBV3-1 and TRBJ2-2, with D maybe TRBD2 (5 bases). The CDR3 runs to 15 residues. Germline V CDR1 and CDR2: LGHDT, YNNKEL (reference sequence). CDR3 protein: CASSQVAANTGERFF. In DNA form, the CDR3 reads TGTGCCAGCAGCCAAGTCGCCGCGAACACCGGGGAGCGGTTTTTT.

This chain joins TRBV5-1 and TRBJ2-7; maybe TRBD2 (6 bases). V lost 3 bases and J lost 2, with 12 bases in between. Germline V gives CDR1 SGHRS, CDR2 YFSETQ. The CDR3 runs 14 residues. CDR3 sequence: CASSWVTGAYEQYF. The CDR3 DNA reads as TGCGCCAGCAGCTGGGTTACGGGGGCCTACGAGCAGTACTTC.

The chain recombines TRBV20-1 with TRBJ2-1; TRBD2 agrees at 8 bases. CDR3 length equals 15 residues. The V gene end was trimmed by 5 bases and the J gene end by 8 bases; junction bases not matched to a gene: 14. CDR1 DFQATT and CDR2 SNEGSKA come from the germline V gene (reference sequence). The CDR3 region has the DNA TGCAGTGCTGCCAAGCGGGAGCAGAATATGTATGAGCAGTTCTTC. Translation gives CSAAKREQNMYEQFF.

Points on this clonotype: The junction differs from germline at one of its ends, possibly a read error. The chain employs TRBV3-1 and TRBJ2-7; the D is unclear. The germline CDR1 and CDR2 sequences are LGHDT and YNNKEL (reference sequence). CDR3 length: 14 amino acids. The CDR3 loop reads CASSQSAGSFEQYF. In nucleotides, the CDR3 is TGTGCCAGCAGCCAATCGGCAGGCTCCTTCGAGCAGTACTTC.

V and J are TRBV20-1 and TRBJ2-7; D might be TRBD1 (6 bases). This CDR3 spans 14 amino acids. Germline CDR1 is DFQATT and CDR2 is SNEGSKA (reference sequence). The V end lost 7 bases, the J end lost 1 base, and 17 bases lay between the germline ends. This CDR3 reads CSGTEPGVSYEQYF. CDR3 nucleotide sequence: TGCAGTGGGACAGAGCCGGGCGTATCCTACGAGCAGTACTTC.